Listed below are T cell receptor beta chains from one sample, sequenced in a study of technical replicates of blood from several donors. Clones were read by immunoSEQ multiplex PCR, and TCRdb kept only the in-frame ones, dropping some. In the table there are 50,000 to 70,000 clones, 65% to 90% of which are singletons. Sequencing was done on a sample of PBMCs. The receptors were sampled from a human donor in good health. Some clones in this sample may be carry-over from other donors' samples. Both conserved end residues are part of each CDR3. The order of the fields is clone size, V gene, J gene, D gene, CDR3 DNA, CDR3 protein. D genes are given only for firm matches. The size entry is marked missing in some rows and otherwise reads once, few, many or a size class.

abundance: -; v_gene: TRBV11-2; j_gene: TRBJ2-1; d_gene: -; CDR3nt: TGTGCCAGCAGCTTAGGGCAGAACAATGAGCAGTTCTTC; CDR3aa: CASSLGQNNEQFF
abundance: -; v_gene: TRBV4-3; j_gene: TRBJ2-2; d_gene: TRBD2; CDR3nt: TGCGCCAGCAGCCGGAAGGCCCTAGCGGGGGGCCCTACCGGGGAGCTGTTTTTT; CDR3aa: CASSRKALAGGPTGELFF
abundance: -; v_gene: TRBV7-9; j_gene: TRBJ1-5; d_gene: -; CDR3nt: TGTGCCAGCAGCTTAGAGGGGAGGAATCAGCCCCAGCATTTT; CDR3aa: CASSLEGRNQPQHF
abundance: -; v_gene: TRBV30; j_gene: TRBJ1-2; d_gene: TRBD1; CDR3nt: TGTGCCTGGATGCGCAGGGGGCTTGGCTACACCTTC; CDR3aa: CAWMRRGLGYTF
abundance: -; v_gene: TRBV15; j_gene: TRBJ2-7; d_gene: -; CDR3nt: TGTGCCACCAGCAGGCCCGGTGGGAGCGAGCAGTACTTC; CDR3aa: CATSRPGGSEQYF
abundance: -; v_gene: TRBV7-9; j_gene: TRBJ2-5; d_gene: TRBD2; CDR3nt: TGTGCCAGCAGCCCGTTTGGGTTCAGGACTAGCGGGAAAGAGACCCAGTACTTC; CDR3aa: CASSPFGFRTSGKETQYF
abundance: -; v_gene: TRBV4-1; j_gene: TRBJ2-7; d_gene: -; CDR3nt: TGCGCCAGCAGCCAAGATAATATCGCGACCCAAAGACTCTACGAGCAGTACTTC; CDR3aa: CASSQDNIATQRLYEQYF
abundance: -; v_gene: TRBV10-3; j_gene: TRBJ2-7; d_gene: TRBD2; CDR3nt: TGTGCCATCATCCTAGCGGGGACCGCCTACGAGCAGTACTTC; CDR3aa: CAIILAGTAYEQYF
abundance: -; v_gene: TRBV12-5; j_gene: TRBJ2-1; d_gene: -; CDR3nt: TGTGCTAGTGGATCTATTAGGGGGGGTGAGCAGTTCTTC; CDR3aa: CASGSIRGGEQFF
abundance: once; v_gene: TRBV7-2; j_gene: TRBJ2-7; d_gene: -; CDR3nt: TGTGCCAGCAGCTTAGCGGAAGCAGGGACCTACGAGCAGTACTTC; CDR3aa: CASSLAEAGTYEQYF
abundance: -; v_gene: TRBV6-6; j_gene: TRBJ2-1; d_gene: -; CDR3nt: TGTGCCAGCAGTAGCATAGGGACATCGCAGTTCTTC; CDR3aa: CASSSIGTSQFF
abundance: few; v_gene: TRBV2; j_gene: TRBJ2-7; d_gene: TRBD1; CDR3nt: TGTGCCAGCAGGGGTACCGGGACAGGGCACTACGAGCAGTACTTC; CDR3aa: CASRGTGTGHYEQYF
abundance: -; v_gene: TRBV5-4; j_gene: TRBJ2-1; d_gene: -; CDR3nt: TGTGCCAGCAGCTTGGCCAGGGGCTCCTACAATGAGCAGTTCTTC; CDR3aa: CASSLARGSYNEQFF
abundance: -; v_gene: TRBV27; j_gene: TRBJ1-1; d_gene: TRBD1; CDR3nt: TGTGCCAGCAGTATATGGACAGGGGTGAACACTGAAGCTTTCTTT; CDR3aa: CASSIWTGVNTEAFF
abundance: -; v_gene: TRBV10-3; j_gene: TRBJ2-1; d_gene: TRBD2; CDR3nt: TGTGCCATCAGAACAGGTACGGGAGGGACCTACAATGAGCAGTTCTTC; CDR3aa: CAIRTGTGGTYNEQFF
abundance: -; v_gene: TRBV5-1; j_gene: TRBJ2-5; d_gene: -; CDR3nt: TGCGCCAGCAGACACGACAGGTACCAAGAGACCCAGTACTTC; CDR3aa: CASRHDRYQETQYF
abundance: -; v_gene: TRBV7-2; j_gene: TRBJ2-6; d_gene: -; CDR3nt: TGTGCCAGCAGCCCACAAGTAAACTCTGGGGCCAACGTCCTGACTTTC; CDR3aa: CASSPQVNSGANVLTF
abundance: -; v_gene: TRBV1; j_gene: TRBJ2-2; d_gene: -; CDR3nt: TGCACCAGCACCCCCGGCCTAGCGGGAGACCCCACCGGGGAGCTGTTTTTT; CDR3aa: CTSTPGLAGDPTGELFF
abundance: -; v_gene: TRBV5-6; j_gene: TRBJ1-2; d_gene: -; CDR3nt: TGTGCCAGCAGCTCCCCGGTGGGCAGGCACTATGGCTACACCTTC; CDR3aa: CASSSPVGRHYGYTF
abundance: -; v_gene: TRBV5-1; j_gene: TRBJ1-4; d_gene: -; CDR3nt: TGCGCCAGCAGCTTCACGGAGGCTAGTAAACTGTTTTTT; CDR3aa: CASSFTEASKLFF
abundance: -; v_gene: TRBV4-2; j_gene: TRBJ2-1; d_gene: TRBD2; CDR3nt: TGTGCCAGCAGCCGAGAAGCGGGGGCCCAGCAAACCTACAATGAGCAGTTCTTC; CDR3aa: CASSREAGAQQTYNEQFF
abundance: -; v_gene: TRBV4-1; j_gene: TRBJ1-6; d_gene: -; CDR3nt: TGCGCCAGCGGTAGGAGCTCGCGTTCCTATAATTCACCCCTCCACTTT; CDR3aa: CASGRSSRSYNSPLHF
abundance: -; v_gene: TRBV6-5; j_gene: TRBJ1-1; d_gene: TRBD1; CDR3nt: TGTGCCAGCAGTCAACCGGGACAGGGCGCCGGAGAAGCTTTCTTT; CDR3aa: CASSQPGQGAGEAFF
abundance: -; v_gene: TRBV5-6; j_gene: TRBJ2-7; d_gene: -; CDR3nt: TGTGCCAGCAGCTTGGGACTTGTGGGTTACGAGCAGTACTTC; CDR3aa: CASSLGLVGYEQYF
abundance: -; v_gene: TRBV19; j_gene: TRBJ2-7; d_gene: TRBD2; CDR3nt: TGTGCCACCTCATCGAGGAAGCGGGGGCCTTCCTACGAGCAGTACTTC; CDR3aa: CATSSRKRGPSYEQYF
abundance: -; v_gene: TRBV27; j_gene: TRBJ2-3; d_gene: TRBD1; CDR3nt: TGTGCCAGCAGTCTGGGACAGGGGGCCCGGGATACGCAGTATTTT; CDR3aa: CASSLGQGARDTQYF
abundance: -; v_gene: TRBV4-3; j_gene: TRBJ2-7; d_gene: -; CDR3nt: TGCGCCAGCAGCCAAGATCGAAACTTACCCTACGAGCAGTACTTC; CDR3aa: CASSQDRNLPYEQYF
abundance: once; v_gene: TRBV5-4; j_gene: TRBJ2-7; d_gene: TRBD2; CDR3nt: TGTGCCAGCAGCTGGGGGGCTAGCGGGGAGGAGGAGCAGTACTTC; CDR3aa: CASSWGASGEEEQYF
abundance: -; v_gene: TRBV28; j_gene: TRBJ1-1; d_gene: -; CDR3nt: TGTGCCAGCAGTTTCGTGGGGACCGGGACAACTAACACTGAAGCTTTCTTT; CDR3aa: CASSFVGTGTTNTEAFF
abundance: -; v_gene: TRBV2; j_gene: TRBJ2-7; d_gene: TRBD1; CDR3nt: TGTGCCAGCAGTGGACAGGGGGGAACCTACGAGCAGTACTTC; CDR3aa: CASSGQGGTYEQYF
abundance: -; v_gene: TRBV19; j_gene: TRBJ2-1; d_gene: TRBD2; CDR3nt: TGTGCCAGTAGTCTCACGGGACTAGCGGGGGGGCCGCATGAGCAGTTCTTC; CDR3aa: CASSLTGLAGGPHEQFF
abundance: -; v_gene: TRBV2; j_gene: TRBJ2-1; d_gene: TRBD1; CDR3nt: TGTGCCAGAACCGGGACAGGCCACAATGAGCAGTTCTTC; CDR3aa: CARTGTGHNEQFF
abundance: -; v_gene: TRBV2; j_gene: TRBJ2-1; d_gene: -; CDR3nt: TGTGCCAGCAAAGAGAACTCTAACAATGAGCAGTTCTTC; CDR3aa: CASKENSNNEQFF
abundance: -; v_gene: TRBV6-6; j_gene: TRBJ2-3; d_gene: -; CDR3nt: TGTGCCAGCAGGTTGGACAGCCGGCCGCAGTATTTT; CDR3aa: CASRLDSRPQYF
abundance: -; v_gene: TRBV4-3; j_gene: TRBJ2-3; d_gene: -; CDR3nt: TGCGCCAGCAGCCCGTCCTTCGGCACAGATACGCAGTATTTT; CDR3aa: CASSPSFGTDTQYF
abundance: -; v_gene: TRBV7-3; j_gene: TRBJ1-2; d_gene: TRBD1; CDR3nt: TGTGCCAGCAGCTTATCACAGGGGGCTGGCTACACCTTC; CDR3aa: CASSLSQGAGYTF
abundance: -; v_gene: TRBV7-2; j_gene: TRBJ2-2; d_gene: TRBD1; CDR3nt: TGTGCCAGCAGCTTGAGGGGTGACAGGGGTCACGGGGAGCTGTTTTTT; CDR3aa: CASSLRGDRGHGELFF
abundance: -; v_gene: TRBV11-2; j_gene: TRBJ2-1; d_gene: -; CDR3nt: TGTGCCAGCGGAAGGGGAAGTTACAATGAGCAGTTCTTC; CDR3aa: CASGRGSYNEQFF
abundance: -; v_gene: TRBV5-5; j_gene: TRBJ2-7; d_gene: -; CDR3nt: TGTGCCAGCAGCTTTGGGGCGAGATTCTACGAGCAGTACTTC; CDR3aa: CASSFGARFYEQYF
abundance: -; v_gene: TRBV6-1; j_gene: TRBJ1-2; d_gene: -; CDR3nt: TGTGCCAGCAGTGATCGACAGCTTTGGGGCTATGGCTACACCTTC; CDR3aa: CASSDRQLWGYGYTF
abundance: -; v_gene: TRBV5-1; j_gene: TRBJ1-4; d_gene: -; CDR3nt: TGCGCCAGCAGCTTACTCGCAACTAATGAAAAACTGTTTTTT; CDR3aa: CASSLLATNEKLFF
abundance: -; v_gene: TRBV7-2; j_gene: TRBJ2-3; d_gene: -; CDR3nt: TGTGCCAGCAGCAAAAGACAGTCAGATACGCAGTATTTT; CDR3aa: CASSKRQSDTQYF
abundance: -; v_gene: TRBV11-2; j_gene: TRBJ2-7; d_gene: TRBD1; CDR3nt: TGTGCCAGCAGCTTTCGGGACAGTTCCTACGAGCAGTACTTC; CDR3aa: CASSFRDSSYEQYF
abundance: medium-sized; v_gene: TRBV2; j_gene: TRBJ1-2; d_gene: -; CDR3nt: TGTGCCAGCAGGGCGGGAAGCAACTATGGCTACACCTTC; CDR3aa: CASRAGSNYGYTF
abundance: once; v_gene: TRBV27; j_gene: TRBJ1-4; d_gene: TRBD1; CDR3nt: TGTGCCAGCAGTTTATTTTATATGAGGAGACAGGGGGAATCGGCAACTAATGAAAAACTGTTTTTT; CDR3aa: CASSLFYMRRQGESATNEKLFF
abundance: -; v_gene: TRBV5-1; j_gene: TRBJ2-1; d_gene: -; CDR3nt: TGCGCCAGCAGCGGCCAGGGGGGTACTTTTTTGTTCTTC; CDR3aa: CASSGQGGTFLFF
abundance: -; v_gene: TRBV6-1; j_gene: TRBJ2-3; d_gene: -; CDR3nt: TGTGCCAGCAGTCTGGGGGCAGTTACGCAGTATTTT; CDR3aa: CASSLGAVTQYF
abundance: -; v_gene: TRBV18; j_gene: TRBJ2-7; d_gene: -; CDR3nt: TGTGCCAGCTCACCAGGGGACAGCGGGGGCGAGCAGTACTTC; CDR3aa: CASSPGDSGGEQYF
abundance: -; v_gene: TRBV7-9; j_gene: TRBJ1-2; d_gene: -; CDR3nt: TGTGCCAGCAGCGTCGGACAGAACTATGGCTACACCTTC; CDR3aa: CASSVGQNYGYTF
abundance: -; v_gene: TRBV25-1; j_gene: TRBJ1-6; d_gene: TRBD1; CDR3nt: TGTGCCAGCAGTGCATCACAGGGGTATAATTCACCCCTCCACTTT; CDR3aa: CASSASQGYNSPLHF
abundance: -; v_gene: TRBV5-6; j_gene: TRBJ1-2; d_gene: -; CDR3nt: TGTGCCAGCACACGGAGATTGGACGGGGTAGATGGCTACACCTTC; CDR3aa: CASTRRLDGVDGYTF
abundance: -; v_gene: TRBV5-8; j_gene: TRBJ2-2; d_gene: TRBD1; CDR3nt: TGTGCCAGTACCCCACGGGACAGGGGGACCGGGGAGCTGTTTTTT; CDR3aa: CASTPRDRGTGELFF
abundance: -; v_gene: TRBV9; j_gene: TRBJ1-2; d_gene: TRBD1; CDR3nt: TGTGCCAGCAGCGACCCGGGACAGGGGGCGCGCGGCTACACCTTC; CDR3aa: CASSDPGQGARGYTF
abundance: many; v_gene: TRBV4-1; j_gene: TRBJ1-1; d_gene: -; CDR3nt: TGCGCCAGCAGCGCCCGCCGCCTGACAGATCCTAACACTGAAGCTTTCTTT; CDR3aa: CASSARRLTDPNTEAFF
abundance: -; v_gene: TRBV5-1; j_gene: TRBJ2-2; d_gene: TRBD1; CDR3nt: TGCGCCAGCAGCGGGACCCAAGGGGGCGTCGGCACCGGGGAGCTGTTTTTT; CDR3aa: CASSGTQGGVGTGELFF
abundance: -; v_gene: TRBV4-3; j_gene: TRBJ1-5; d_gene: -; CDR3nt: TGCGCCAGCAGCCAGGAGCCGCGGGGTAGCAATCAGCCCCAGCATTTT; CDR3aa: CASSQEPRGSNQPQHF
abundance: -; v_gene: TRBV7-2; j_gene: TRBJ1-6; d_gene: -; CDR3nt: TGTGCCAGCAGCTTGCAGGGAGGATCACCCCTCCACTTT; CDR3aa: CASSLQGGSPLHF
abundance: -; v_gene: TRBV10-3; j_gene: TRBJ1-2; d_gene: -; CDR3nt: TGTGCCATCAGTGAGTCGTGGGGGCAGGGCTACACCTTC; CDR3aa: CAISESWGQGYTF
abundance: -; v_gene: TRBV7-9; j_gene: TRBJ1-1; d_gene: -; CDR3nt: TGTGCCAGCAGCTTAGTCGGACTTCGCGTGGACACTGAAGCTTTCTTT; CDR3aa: CASSLVGLRVDTEAFF